Listed here is a single TCR beta chain. This clone was recorded a few times. Its cognate antigen has yet to be identified. No much larger clonotype is one base removed from it; base qualities were not supplied. This sample was included in a study of beta chain features in type 1 diabetes (dated by TCRdb to 2016 to 2019). About the investigation overall: No differences in mean age, gender distribution, total cell number or subset yield were found between patients and healthy donors. The study compared TCRB repertoires of sorted circulating CD4+ T cell subsets between recently diagnosed type 1 diabetes patients and matched healthy donors. A total of 107,917,701 sorted cells were examined across all samples, and a strong correlation was observed between cell number per subset and RNA yield. Regulatory and stem cell-like memory subsets were isolated from only 8 patients and about eight healthy donors, whereas naive and central memory subsets came from all 30 or so donors. Overall study outcomes, separate from this receptor: Because cDNA was sequenced instead of genomic DNA, highly expressing activated cells could be over-represented, though the groups showed no difference in activation or CD3 levels. Fewer insertions and more nucleotide deletions at VDJ recombination sites were observed in patients with type 1 diabetes, implying thymic rearrangement abnormalities. HLA sub-analyses involved small numbers of individuals, so any influence of HLA type on TCRB rearrangement remained unresolved. In all four CD4+ subsets, TCRB CDR3 length was moderately but significantly shorter in type 1 diabetes patients. Naive, central memory and regulatory TCRB repertoires appeared more similar among patients than among healthy donors. Shorter templates might have been favored by PCR, but patient and control samples were amplified and corrected together, so both groups would have been affected equally by any skew.

The entire amount of isolated RNA was reverse transcribed using the High Capacity cDNA Reverse Transcription Kit, so the sequenced TCRB transcripts were expressed ones. Naive, central memory and regulatory T cell samples underwent deep immunoSEQ sequencing, averaging around 4 million total reads per sample. After sorted cells were lysed in RLT buffer, RNA was extracted with DNase-treated RNeasy Micro or Mini kits, with the choice depending on cell number. Each cell subset was processed on its own to prevent cross-contamination, while patient and healthy donor samples were processed together. Using the immunoSEQ multiplex PCR, TCRB sequences were amplified from cDNA into 87-bp fragments spanning the CDR3 region. Sequencing of the amplicons was done on the Illumina HiSeq platform. In the source study's methods: Synthetic template baselines were used to correct PCR bias computationally, reads within Hamming distance 2 were collapsed, and singletons that could not be merged were discarded. By aligning reads against IMGT, V, D and J genes, CDR3 length, and insertions or deletions at six rearrangement sites were assigned. Clonotype counts were normalized to sorted cell number within each subset before computing true diversity and Gini coefficients with the tcR R package. The overlap coefficient, calculated on TCRB nucleotide sequences, was used to measure repertoire sharing. Out-of-frame TCRB sequences from naive cells were analyzed as a proxy for the pre-selection repertoire. TCRdb limited this immuneACCESS table to in-frame rearrangements with V and J called. A share of clones is missing; checked studies link under half to unresolved V genes, and the rest is unexplained. Clonal size and the V and J genes are those of that table, whereas D and trimming came from the DNA. In this sample the table shows 360,000 or so clones, about 18% of which occur a single time. The ten largest clones represent under 0.055% of the sample.

Inclusive of the bounding cysteine and phenylalanine, the CDR3 is 15 residues long. Kept here is only the CDR3 DNA, which spans 45 bases and is read in frame from base 1. V was cut back by 5 bases and J by 7 bases, leaving a gap of 18 bases between them. The germline V gene supplies CDR1 SGHTA and CDR2 FQGNSA. Each donor gave one peripheral blood draw, averaging about 120 mL, which was collected into heparinised tubes. A BD FACSAria II was used to sort naive, central memory, regulatory and stem cell-like memory CD4+ T cells with a panel that included CD45RO, CCR7, CD25, CD127, CD95 and CD27. Purity was above 95% for every sorted population. PBMCs were separated immediately by Lymphoprep density gradient centrifugation and were stained directly, without being cultured. So that batch effects would be minimized, each experiment stained and sorted samples in pairs, pairing one healthy donor with one patient.

The chain links TRBV7-2 with TRBJ2-1; the D gene is perhaps TRBD1, on 5 matching bases. The TCR sequence derives from a woman under 30 in good health. What was sequenced was naive CD4+ T cells from blood. What the cell subset or site label conveys for this sample: true naive CD4+ T cells. The CDR3 region has the sequence CASSTWTLVSNEQFF. The DNA sequence reads TGTGCCAGCAGCACCTGGACACTCGTTTCAAATGAGCAGTTCTTC.